This TCR beta chain was sequenced for a study of blood T cell repertoires in COVID-19. On the study more broadly: The analysed material was cDNA or gDNA that came from T cells, B-cell-depleted T cells, or PBMCs.

In the authors' methods: Quantification of nucleated cells was approximated via reference gene primer amplification. This table comes from immunoSEQ multiplex PCR, and its TCRdb copy is limited to in-frame clones, with some not included. Clone size and the V and J calls come from that table; the DNA yielded D and trimming. The data contain 95,000 to 150,000 clones, under 80% of them singletons. Germline values: CDR1 ENHRY, CDR2 SYGVKD. V dropped 7 bases and J dropped 3; count of bases not matched to a gene: 7. There are 14 residues in the CDR3. This chain uses TRBV10-3 with TRBJ1-2; 8 bases agree with TRBD1. The origin of this receptor is a man between 65 and 85 years old with acute or convalescent COVID-19. The sequenced sample was peripheral blood. CDR3 in amino acids: CAITQGQEYYGYTF. The CDR3 nucleotides are TGTGCCATCACTCAGGGACAGGAGTACTATGGCTACACCTTC.